The source of this T cell receptor beta chain is a study of graft-versus-host responses after intestinal transplantation. Study summary: After anti-thymocyte globulin induction, recipients took tacrolimus and steroids for around three years.

CDR1 is MNHEY, CDR2 SMNVEV, per germline (reference sequence). V was pared by 0 bases and J by 3 bases, with 12 bases of the junction left unmatched. The CDR3 covers 20 residues. The assay was immunoSEQ multiplex PCR, and TCRdb's table has in-frame clones only and misses some. The table has about 25,000 clones, more than 80% seen once. This specimen consisted of PBMCs, obtained 18 days after transplant. V is TRBV27 and J is TRBJ1-4; the match to TRBD1 covers 11 bases. The receptor was isolated from a human patient who received an intestinal transplant, so some T cells may come from the graft donor. CDR3 nucleotides: TGTGCCAGCAGTTTATCGTTAGGACAGGGGGCTGAATTGTCTAATGAAAAACTGTTTTTT. This sequence encodes CASSLSLGQGAELSNEKLFF.